This TCR beta chain was recorded in a study of vaccination effects on CD4 cells after COVID-19. Whole-study findings and limits: Pronounced clonal contraction occurred in clones induced by infection and by vaccine late after vaccination.

Some clones are missing from TCRdb's copy, which holds only in-frame ones; the method was immunoSEQ multiplex PCR. The profile covers roughly 63,000 clones, with about 73% appearing a single time and roughly 2% taken by the ten largest. Germline CDR1 SGHRS, CDR2 YFSETQ. The CDR3 extends over 16 amino acids. The V gene end was trimmed by 0 bases and the J gene end by 4 bases; junction bases not matched to a gene: 6. Antigen-specific CD4+ T cells were first expanded with viral peptide pools by the ViraFEST assay and only then sequenced. The culture ran for about 11 days, and then CD4+ T cells were isolated. Vaccine administered to participants consisted of two doses of either BNT162b2 or mRNA-1273. Fresh IL-2-containing medium replaced half the medium on days 3 and 7. This clone was counted once. Its antigen is as yet unknown.

V is TRBV5-1 and J is TRBJ1-3; 8 nucleotides match TRBD1. Here the sequenced sample was CD4+ T cells from PBMCs cultured with HCoV-OC43 spike peptides, taken after COVID-19 vaccination. Subset defined: HCoV-OC43 spike overlapping peptide pool stimulation. This clonotype originated in a human donor who received a COVID-19 vaccine. CDR3 DNA sequence: TGCGCCAGCAGCTTGGAGGTCAGGGGGCACGGAAACACCATATATTTT. The encoded protein is CASSLEVRGHGNTIYF.